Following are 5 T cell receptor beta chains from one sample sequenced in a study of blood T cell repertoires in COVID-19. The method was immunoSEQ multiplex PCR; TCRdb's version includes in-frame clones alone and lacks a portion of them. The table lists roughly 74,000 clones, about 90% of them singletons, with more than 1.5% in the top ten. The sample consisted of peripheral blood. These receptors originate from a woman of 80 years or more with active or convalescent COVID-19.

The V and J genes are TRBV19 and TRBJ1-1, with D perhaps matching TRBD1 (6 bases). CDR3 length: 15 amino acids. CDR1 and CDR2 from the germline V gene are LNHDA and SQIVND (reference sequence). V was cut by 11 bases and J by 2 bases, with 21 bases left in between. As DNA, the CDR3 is TGTGCCTCTACCTTTGGAACAGGGAGTAACACTGAAGCTTTCTTT. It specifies CASTFGTGSNTEAFF.

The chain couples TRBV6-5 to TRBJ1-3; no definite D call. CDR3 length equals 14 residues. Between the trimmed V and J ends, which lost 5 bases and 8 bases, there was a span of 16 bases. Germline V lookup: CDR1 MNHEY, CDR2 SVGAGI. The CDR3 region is CASSPGGRAYTIYF. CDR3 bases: TGTGCCAGCAGTCCTGGAGGGAGGGCGTACACCATATATTTT.

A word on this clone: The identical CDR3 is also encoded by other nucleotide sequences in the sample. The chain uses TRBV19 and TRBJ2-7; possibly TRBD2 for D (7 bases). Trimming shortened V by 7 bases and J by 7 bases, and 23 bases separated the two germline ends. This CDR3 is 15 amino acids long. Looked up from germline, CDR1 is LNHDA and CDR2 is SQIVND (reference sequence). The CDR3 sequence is CASTDVGAGAGEQYF. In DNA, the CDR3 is TGTGCCAGTACCGATGTGGGGGCGGGGGCGGGTGAGCAGTACTTC. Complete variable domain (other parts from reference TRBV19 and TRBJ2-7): DGGITQSPKYLFRKEGQNVTLSCEQNLNHDAMYWYRQDPGQGLRLIYYSQIVNDFQKGDIAEGYSVSREKKESFPLTVTSAQKNPTAFYLCASTDVGAGAGEQYFGPGTRLTVT.

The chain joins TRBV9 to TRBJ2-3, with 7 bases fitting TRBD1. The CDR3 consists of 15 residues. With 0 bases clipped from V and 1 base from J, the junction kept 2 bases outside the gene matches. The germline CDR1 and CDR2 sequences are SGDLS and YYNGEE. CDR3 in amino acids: CASSVEGGRTDTQYF. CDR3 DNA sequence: TGTGCCAGCAGCGTAGAAGGGGGCCGCACAGATACGCAGTATTTT.

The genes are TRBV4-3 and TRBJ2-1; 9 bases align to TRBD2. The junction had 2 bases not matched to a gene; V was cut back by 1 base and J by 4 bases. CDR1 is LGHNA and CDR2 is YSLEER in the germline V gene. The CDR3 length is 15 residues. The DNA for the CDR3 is TGCGCCAGCAGCCAAGCAAGCGGGGGGTACAATGAGCAGTTCTTC. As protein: CASSQASGGYNEQFF.